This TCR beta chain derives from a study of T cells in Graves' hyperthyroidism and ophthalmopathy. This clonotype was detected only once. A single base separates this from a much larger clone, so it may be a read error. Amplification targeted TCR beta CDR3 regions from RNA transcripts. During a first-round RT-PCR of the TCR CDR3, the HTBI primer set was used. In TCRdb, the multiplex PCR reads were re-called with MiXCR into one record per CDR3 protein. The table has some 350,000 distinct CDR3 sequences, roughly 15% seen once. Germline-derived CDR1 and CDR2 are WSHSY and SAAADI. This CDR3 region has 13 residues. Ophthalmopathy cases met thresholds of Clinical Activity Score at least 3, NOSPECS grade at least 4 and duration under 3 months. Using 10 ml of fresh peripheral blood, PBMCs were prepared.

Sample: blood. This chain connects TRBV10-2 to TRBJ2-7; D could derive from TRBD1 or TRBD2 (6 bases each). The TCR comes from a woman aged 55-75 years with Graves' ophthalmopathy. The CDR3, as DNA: TGCGCCGGCAGTGAGTATGGGGGGCGCGAGCAGTACTTC. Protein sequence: CAGSEYGGREQYF.